These T cell receptor beta chains were read from a single sample in a study of T cells after yellow fever vaccination. In TCRdb, the 5' RACE reads were re-called with MiXCR into one record per CDR3 protein. The sample contains hundreds of thousands of distinct CDR3 sequences, 9% to 15% of which appear only once. The source material was PBMCs, sampled on the day of the yellow fever booster vaccination. The receptors were sampled from a young man who received the YFV17D yellow fever vaccine. Both conserved end residues are part of each CDR3. D genes are given only for firm matches. A row's size may be missing; if present it is once, few, many or a size class.

v_gene	d_gene	j_gene	abundance	CDR3aa	CDR3nt
TRBV18	-	TRBJ1-1	few	CASSPPEGRGTEAFF	TGTGCCAGCTCACCACCCGAGGGGCGAGGCACTGAAGCTTTCTTT
TRBV20-1	-	TRBJ2-1	-	CSALSNVARGYNEQFF	TGCAGTGCTCTTTCGAATGTGGCGCGGGGATACAATGAGCAGTTCTTC
TRBV9	TRBD2	TRBJ2-1	many	CASSVDPPGGLYNEQFF	TGTGCCAGCAGCGTAGACCCCCCGGGGGGTCTATACAATGAGCAGTTCTTC
TRBV5-6	-	TRBJ2-2	-	CASGTRVTGELFF	TGTGCCAGCGGCACCAGGGTTACCGGGGAGCTGTTTTTT
TRBV29-1	-	TRBJ2-1	few	CSVGRAGVADEQFF	TGCAGCGTTGGACGTGCAGGGGTTGCTGATGAGCAGTTCTTC
TRBV5-6	TRBD2	TRBJ2-1	-	CASSPRTSGSIIVSYNEQFF	TGTGCCAGCAGCCCCAGGACTAGCGGGAGCATTATAGTCTCCTACAATGAGCAGTTCTTC
TRBV18	TRBD1	TRBJ2-5	few	CASSPFEGAGETQYF	TGTGCCAGCTCACCATTCGAGGGGGCTGGAGAGACCCAGTACTTC
TRBV29-1	-	TRBJ2-3	-	CSVEGGTFTDTQYF	TGCAGCGTTGAAGGGGGGACCTTCACAGATACGCAGTATTTT
TRBV28	-	TRBJ2-2	many	CASSQGGAGELFF	TGTGCCAGCAGTCAAGGGGGGGCCGGGGAGCTGTTTTTT
TRBV20-1	TRBD2	TRBJ2-3	-	CSARGGGRVTDTQYF	TGCAGTGCTAGAGGTGGGGGGAGGGTCACAGATACGCAGTATTTT
TRBV7-2	-	TRBJ2-5	-	CASSPTEFLGTQYF	TGTGCCAGCAGCCCGACCGAATTCTTAGGGACCCAGTACTTC
TRBV7-6	TRBD2	TRBJ2-3	few	CASSGSTSGLADTQYF	TGTGCCAGCAGCGGCTCGACTAGCGGGTTAGCAGATACGCAGTATTTT
TRBV5-1	-	TRBJ2-3	-	CASSQLGFGTQYF	TGCGCCAGCAGCCAGCTGGGATTTGGTACGCAGTATTTT
TRBV27	TRBD1	TRBJ1-6	few	CASSLVGQGLSPLHF	TGTGCCAGCAGTTTAGTGGGACAGGGCCTTTCACCCCTCCACTTT
TRBV20-1	TRBD1	TRBJ2-7	few	CSAPAGGSHSEQYF	TGCAGTGCCCCGGCAGGGGGCTCCCACTCCGAGCAGTACTTC
TRBV20-1	-	TRBJ1-2	-	CSARDSSGQYYGYTF	TGCAGTGCTAGAGATTCAAGTGGGCAGTACTATGGCTACACCTTC
TRBV14	-	TRBJ1-2	few	CASSYISTPNYGYTF	TGTGCCAGCAGCTACATATCAACACCTAACTATGGCTACACCTTC
TRBV7-2	-	TRBJ2-7	many	CASSMGYEQYF	TGTGCCAGCAGCATGGGCTACGAGCAGTACTTC
TRBV25-1	-	TRBJ2-1	-	CASSWSMYEQFF	TGTGCCAGCAGTTGGAGTATGTATGAGCAGTTCTTC
TRBV30	-	TRBJ1-6	-	CAWRDSNSSPLHF	TGTGCCTGGAGAGACAGCAATTCCTCACCCCTCCACTTT
TRBV29-1	-	TRBJ1-5	many	CSVVFGSNQPQHF	TGCAGCGTTGTTTTTGGGTCCAATCAGCCCCAGCATTTT
TRBV12-3/TRBV12-4	-	TRBJ1-2	few	CASSQGQKRTNYGYTF	TGTGCCAGCAGTCAAGGACAGAAACGAACAAACTATGGCTACACCTTC
TRBV30	TRBD2	TRBJ2-7	many	CAWRASGSYEQYF	TGTGCCTGGAGGGCTAGCGGATCCTACGAGCAGTACTTC
TRBV11-2	TRBD1	TRBJ1-1	few	CASTLDRGTEAFF	TGTGCCAGCACCCTTGACAGGGGCACTGAAGCTTTCTTT
TRBV20-1	-	TRBJ1-1	-	CSAPLNTEAFF	TGCAGTGCCCCCCTGAACACTGAAGCTTTCTTT